This T cell receptor beta chain was sequenced in a study of glioma-infiltrating T cells (dated by TCRdb to about 2016). With regard to the full study: Low-grade gliomas were represented by WHO grade II oligodendrogliomas or astrocytomas, and glioblastomas were represented by WHO grade IV tumors that were sampled at initial rather than recurrent diagnosis. Glioma patients received dexamethasone for six or fewer days before surgery. The sequencing target for blood libraries was roughly 4- to 11-fold coverage of roughly 980,000 peripheral T cells. The study sequenced TCR alpha- and beta-chain repertoires from glioma tissue, from non-neoplastic brain tissue and from matched peripheral blood mononuclear cells. To gauge divergence between tissue and blood T-cell populations, every tissue-infiltrating repertoire was compared against the peripheral blood repertoire from the same patient. Three low-grade glioma patients, roughly 8 primary glioblastoma patients and three non-glioma patients contributing non-neoplastic brain tissue were included in the paired cohort.

General study outcomes and caveats: VJ-independent divergence between tissue and blood was found to be below expectation in non-neoplastic patients but above expectation in all gliomas, particularly low-grade gliomas. Very few CDR3 sequences were shared between tissue and blood, attributed to high CDR3 diversity and limited sampling. Patients with low tissue-blood divergence were marked by a signature set of shared blood CDR3 motifs, and this signature set was depleted in highly divergent patients. Small numbers underpinned the group comparisons: 7 to 9 glioblastoma patients, three low-grade glioma patients and three non-neoplastic patients.

This clonotype was recorded at least ten times. Its target antigen remains unknown. The sample holds no much larger clone one base away, and base qualities are not on file. Including the terminal cysteine and phenylalanine, the CDR3 comprises 13 residues. Of all the DNA, just the CDR3 is kept, 39 bases in frame from base 1. For CDR1 and CDR2, the germline V gene (reference sequence) lists MNHEY and SMNVEV. V was cut back by 6 bases and J by 5 bases, leaving a gap of 11 bases between them. Immediately after resection, surgical brain or tumor specimens were cryofrozen in liquid nitrogen, with peripheral blood cells collected concurrently. The iRepertoire nested amplicon-rescue multiplex PCR (arm-PCR) platform was used to amplify TCR alpha and beta CDR3 regions from RNA. For one-step reverse transcription and amplification, roughly 100-450 ng of tissue mRNA or PBMC total RNA was used as input. Following bead purification, Illumina adapters were added through a secondary multiplex PCR, and the libraries were then gel-purified between 200 and 400 bp. Libraries carried internal 6-nucleotide barcodes used for demultiplexing. The libraries were sequenced on an Illumina MiSeq using 2x220 or 2x250 nucleotide paired-end reads. As for the authors' bioinformatics: Paired reads were merged using FLASH 1.2.11 and were aligned to the GRCh37 human genome using BWA-MEM, after which TRA and TRB reads were extracted. V and J assignment used an IMGT-derived reference of cassette sequences and CDR3 motifs that included pseudogenes. Three-frame translation of reads was performed, and productive CDR3s were defined as those with a C...FGXG motif and no stop codons. A clonotype was defined as a unique combination of a V-J cassette pair and a CDR3 amino acid sequence. Filtering of reads was based on Hamming distance, with the threshold set by the sequence error rate of each sample in mapped regions. TCRdb reran the public reads through fastp at Q25 and MiXCR, keeping productive beta chains. Duplicate CDR3 protein sequences are folded into a single record with the most common DNA and genes. TCRdb, rather than the study authors, made the V and J calls. For this sample the table gives more than 300,000 distinct CDR3 sequences, of which more than 35% were detected only once. 12% of the sample comes from the top ten.

Recombination connected TRBV27 to TRBJ1-5, with the D segment identity uncertain. This TCR came from a human donor with low-grade glioma or glioblastoma, undergoing nonglioma brain surgery, or in good health (not recorded which). The specimen was glioma tissue, nonneoplastic brain tissue, or PBMCs (not recorded which). The nucleotides are TGTGCCAGCAGATCTGGATGGGATCAGCCCCAGCATTTT. The resulting protein is CASRSGWDQPQHF.